A selection of T cell receptor beta chains follows, all from one sample in a study of OX40 agonist ivuxolimab in advanced cancers. Generated by immunoSEQ multiplex PCR, the TCRdb table keeps only in-frame clones and is missing some. The table includes 40,000 or so clones, about 93% detected once. Sequences were derived from CD4+ or CD8+ T cells sorted from blood, sampled in a trial of the OX40 agonist ivuxolimab. The origin of the receptors is an adult with an advanced solid tumor such as melanoma, head and neck, liver or kidney cancer. Each CDR3 is given with its conserved first and last residue. D genes are given only for firm matches. Expanded clones are given a class, and other clones once, few, many or no size at all.

TRBJ2-2 NA TRBV2 NA CASSLFRLVTQIGELFF TGTGCCAGTTCCCTCTTTCGCCTAGTGACCCAAATCGGGGAGCTGTTTTTT
TRBJ2-1 once TRBV6-1 NA CASLNYNEQFF TGTGCCAGCCTCAACTACAATGAGCAGTTCTTC
TRBJ2-4 NA TRBV28 NA CASSLSRGLAKNIQYF TGTGCCAGCAGTTTATCGAGGGGGTTGGCCAAAAACATTCAGTACTTC
TRBJ2-7 medium-sized TRBV5-5 NA CASSGDFYEQYF TGTGCCAGCAGCGGTGATTTCTACGAGCAGTACTTC
TRBJ2-2 NA TRBV5-1 NA CASSSRTYSGLSGHTGELFF TGCGCCAGCAGCTCCAGGACGTACTCAGGGCTGAGTGGGCACACCGGGGAGCTGTTTTTT
TRBJ2-7 NA TRBV7-9 NA CASSDGTQYSYEQYF TGTGCCAGCAGCGACGGGACCCAATACTCCTACGAGCAGTACTTC
TRBJ2-1 few TRBV9 NA CASSDRNEQFF TGTGCCAGCAGCGACCGTAATGAGCAGTTCTTC
TRBJ1-2 NA TRBV9 TRBD1 CASSVVGTGGYGYTF TGTGCCAGCAGCGTAGTGGGGACAGGAGGCTATGGCTACACCTTC
TRBJ2-1 NA TRBV29-1 NA CSVEAGPSYNEQFF TGCAGCGTTGAGGCGGGACCGTCCTACAATGAGCAGTTCTTC
TRBJ2-3 NA TRBV28 TRBD2 CASRDSVGLATSTDTQYF TGTGCCAGCAGGGATTCAGTTGGACTAGCGACTAGCACAGATACGCAGTATTTT
TRBJ2-7 medium-sized TRBV4-1 TRBD1 CASSLDRTAYEQYF TGCGCCAGCAGTCTGGACAGGACCGCCTACGAGCAGTACTTC
TRBJ2-1 NA TRBV4-3 NA CASSQDLSSLYNEQFF TGCGCCAGCAGCCAAGACCTTTCTAGCCTCTACAATGAGCAGTTCTTC
TRBJ2-1 NA TRBV27 NA CASTPAGFSIPKQFF TGTGCCAGCACACCTGCGGGGTTCTCTATCCCAAAGCAGTTCTTC
TRBJ1-1 NA TRBV5-1 TRBD1 CASSETGTTEAFF TGCGCCAGCAGCGAGACAGGGACCACTGAAGCTTTCTTT
TRBJ2-2 NA TRBV25-1 TRBD2 CASSEYSGRSGTGELFF TGTGCCAGCAGTGAATACAGCGGGAGGTCGGGCACCGGGGAGCTGTTTTTT
TRBJ2-5 NA TRBV4-1 TRBD2 CASRSGVGETQYF TGCGCCAGCAGGAGCGGGGTGGGAGAGACCCAGTACTTC
TRBJ1-2 NA TRBV5-4 NA CASSPKGSYGYTF TGTGCCAGCTCCCCGAAGGGGAGCTATGGCTACACCTTC
TRBJ2-3 few TRBV30 NA CAWSGWKPTDTQYF TGTGCCTGGAGCGGTTGGAAACCCACAGATACGCAGTATTTT
TRBJ2-7 NA TRBV27 NA CASSLWPGHKSTYEQYF TGTGCCAGCAGTTTATGGCCGGGACATAAGTCAACCTACGAGCAGTACTTC
TRBJ1-2 NA TRBV2 NA CARKRTDDNYGYTF TGTGCCAGGAAGAGGACGGATGATAACTATGGCTACACCTTC
TRBJ2-6 once TRBV6-1 NA CASRAGAGANVLTF TGTGCCAGCAGGGCAGGGGCTGGGGCCAACGTCCTGACTTTC
TRBJ2-1 NA TRBV2 NA CASIEANEQFF TGTGCCAGCATCGAAGCAAATGAGCAGTTCTTC
TRBJ2-1 NA TRBV19 NA CASSIGTPLYNEQFF TGTGCCAGTAGTATCGGGACTCCCTTGTACAATGAGCAGTTCTTC
TRBJ2-7 NA TRBV2 NA CASSDGGVYEQYF TGTGCCAGCAGCGACGGAGGGGTCTACGAGCAGTACTTC
TRBJ2-5 NA TRBV6-6 TRBD1 CASSWGTGRRGETQYF TGTGCCAGCAGTTGGGGGACAGGGAGACGAGGGGAGACCCAGTACTTC
TRBJ1-2 NA TRBV28 NA CASSSRELPTNYGYTF TGTGCCAGCAGTTCCAGGGAACTTCCCACTAACTATGGCTACACCTTC
TRBJ2-7 NA TRBV5-6 NA CAGAPTGHSYEQYF TGTGCCGGGGCTCCGACGGGACACTCCTACGAGCAGTACTTC
TRBJ1-2 NA TRBV28 TRBD1 CASSQHFTGGFTGYTF TGTGCCAGCAGTCAACATTTTACAGGGGGTTTTACTGGCTACACCTTC
TRBJ1-1 NA TRBV7-9 NA CASSVGQRGGTEAFF TGTGCCAGCAGCGTAGGGCAACGGGGCGGCACTGAAGCTTTCTTT
TRBJ1-1 few TRBV6-5 NA CASRMTGNTEAFF TGTGCCAGCAGGATGACAGGGAACACTGAAGCTTTCTTT
TRBJ2-6 NA TRBV7-9 NA CASSLRRQTGANVLTF TGTGCCAGCAGCTTACGGAGGCAGACTGGGGCCAATGTCCTGACTTTC
TRBJ2-7 NA TRBV14 NA CASSREWGMGEQYF TGTGCCAGCAGCCGAGAATGGGGTATGGGAGAGCAGTACTTC
TRBJ2-1 NA TRBV28 NA CASSEFFDSYNEQFF TGTGCCAGCAGCGAATTCTTTGACTCCTACAATGAGCAGTTCTTC
TRBJ2-3 NA TRBV30 NA CAWALGSTDTQYF TGTGCCTGGGCTCTTGGCTCCACAGATACGCAGTATTTT
TRBJ1-6 NA TRBV6-5 TRBD1 CASRTGTGGSPLHF TGTGCCAGCAGGACCGGGACAGGGGGTTCACCCCTCCACTTT
TRBJ2-2 NA TRBV2 NA CASTGRGDTGELFF TGTGCCAGCACGGGCAGGGGAGACACCGGGGAGCTGTTTTTT
TRBJ1-4 NA TRBV29-1 NA CSAGGGATNEKLFF TGCAGCGCAGGCGGGGGGGCAACTAATGAAAAACTGTTTTTT
TRBJ1-5 NA TRBV5-8 NA CASSDAEVQPQHF TGTGCCAGCAGTGATGCGGAGGTTCAGCCCCAGCATTTT
TRBJ1-2 NA TRBV18 NA CASSPGGQPNYGYTF TGTGCCAGCTCACCGGGGGGACAACCGAACTATGGCTACACCTTC
TRBJ1-1 NA TRBV4-1 NA CASSQGQLNTEAFF TGCGCCAGCAGCCAGGGGCAGTTGAACACTGAAGCTTTCTTT
TRBJ2-1 NA TRBV9 TRBD2 CASSGGLAPIYNEQFF TGTGCCAGCAGCGGGGGACTAGCGCCAATCTACAATGAGCAGTTCTTC
TRBJ2-3 once TRBV29-1 TRBD1 CSVEDPRTGATDTQYF TGCAGCGTTGAAGATCCCCGGACAGGGGCCACAGATACGCAGTATTTT
TRBJ2-1 NA TRBV4-2 NA CASSQVEDHEQFF TGTGCCAGCAGCCAAGTGGAGGACCATGAGCAGTTCTTC
TRBJ2-1 NA TRBV9 TRBD1 CASSDDRASNEQFF TGTGCCAGCAGCGACGACAGGGCCAGCAATGAGCAGTTCTTC
TRBJ2-7 NA TRBV4-2 NA CASSPPGGVGSYEQYF TGTGCCAGCAGCCCACCCGGTGGGGTCGGGAGTTACGAGCAGTACTTC